The clone carrying this T cell receptor beta chain was seen only a few times. Germline V gives CDR1 LGHDT, CDR2 YNNKEL (reference sequence). This CDR3 has 13 residues. Between the trimmed V and J ends, which lost 3 bases and 1 base, there was a span of 6 bases. TCRdb re-analysed the 5' RACE reads in MiXCR, keeping a single row per CDR3 protein. The data contain 150,000 to 200,000 distinct CDR3 sequences, approximately 10% of them singletons. These data originate in a study of T-cell memory formation after mild COVID-19. This sequence was found in a man aged 18 to 35 who had mild COVID-19 (a few samples of this study predate the infection). Cell type and time point are not known. The chain uses TRBV3-1 and TRBJ1-1; TRBD1 is a possible D gene (5 bases). The sequencing sample was made of PBMCs or a T cell subset sorted from them (not recorded which). CDR3 sequence reads: CASSQTENTEAFF. For the CDR3, the DNA is TGTGCCAGCAGCCAGACAGAGAACACTGAAGCTTTCTTT. Drawing the rest from reference TRBV3-1 and TRBJ1-1, the complete variable domain is DTAVSQTPKYLVTQMGNDKSIKCEQNLGHDTMYWYKQDSKKFLKIMFSYNNKELIINETVPNRFSPKSPDKAHLNLHINSLELGDSAVYFCASSQTENTEAFFGQGTRLTVV.